This T cell receptor beta chain is drawn from a study of cytomegalovirus exposure and HLA in healthy donors. The CDR3 loop spans 16 amino acids. After removal of 1 base from V and 6 bases from J, the junction contained 8 bases not matched to a gene. Germline V lookup: CDR1 SGHVS, CDR2 FQNEAQ. As concerns this clone: Its matching antigen is unknown.

The study's findings and limits: Sequencing likely generated an artifact that appeared as a cluster of highly shared sequence variants. Productive rates of about 90% or about 30% were seen for most TCR beta V segments in an earlier analysis. DRB1 showed the most TCR associations and HLA-C the fewest in a later analysis, as rates varied by HLA locus.

A multiplex PCR was run with 60 Vbeta primers and 13 Jbeta primers. Clones were read by immunoSEQ multiplex PCR, and TCRdb kept only the in-frame ones, dropping some. In the table there are around 180,000 clones, roughly 84% of which are singletons. This receptor was obtained from a boy aged 2 to 10 in good health and CMV-seronegative. Input material: PBMCs. V gene TRBV7-8 combines with J gene TRBJ1-2, with TRBD1 identical over 10 bases. The DNA for the CDR3 is TGTGCCAGCAGCTTAGTCGGGGACAGGGGAACGGATGGCTACACCTTC. Protein product: CASSLVGDRGTDGYTF.